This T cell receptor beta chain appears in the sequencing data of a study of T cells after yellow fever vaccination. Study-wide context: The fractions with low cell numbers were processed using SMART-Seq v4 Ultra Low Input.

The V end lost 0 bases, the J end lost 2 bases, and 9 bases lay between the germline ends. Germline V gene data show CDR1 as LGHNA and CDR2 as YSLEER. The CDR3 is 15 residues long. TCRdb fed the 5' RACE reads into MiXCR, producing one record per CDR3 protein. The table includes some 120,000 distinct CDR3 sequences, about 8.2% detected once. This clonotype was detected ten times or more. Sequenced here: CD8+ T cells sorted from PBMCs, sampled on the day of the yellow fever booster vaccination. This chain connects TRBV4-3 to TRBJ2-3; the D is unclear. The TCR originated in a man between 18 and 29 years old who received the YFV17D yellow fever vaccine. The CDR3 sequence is CASSQDTSPTDTQYF. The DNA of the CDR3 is TGCGCCAGCAGCCAAGATACCAGTCCCACAGATACGCAGTATTTT.